These 2 T cell receptor beta chains share one sample of origin, sequenced in a study of blood T cell repertoires in COVID-19 (dated by TCRdb to about 2020). Libraries were made using the immunoSEQ multiplex PCR assay. Imported from immuneACCESS, the table was reduced by TCRdb to in-frame sequences with V and J called. These copies leave out some clones; in studies compared against another copy, an unresolved V gene accounts for under half, and the cause of the remainder is not known. This sample lists a few hundred thousand clones; about 87% were detected once. The leading ten clones occupy over 3.5% of the sample. Sequenced sample: peripheral blood. Receptors were obtained from a woman aged 40-49 years with acute or convalescent COVID-19.

The chain combines TRBV7-2 with TRBJ2-5; 8 bases fit TRBD2. The CDR3 runs 14 residues. The germline CDR1 and CDR2 sequences are SGHTA and FQGNSA. V lost 5 bases and J lost 4; bases outside the gene matches: 6. The CDR3 protein is CASSIGTRRETQYF. Here the CDR3 DNA reads TGTGCCAGCAGCATCGGGACTAGGCGAGAGACCCAGTACTTC.

The rearrangement joins TRBV4-2 to TRBJ1-6; no firm D call. V lost 1 base and J lost 10, with 5 bases in between. The CDR3 has 12 amino acids. Per germline, CDR1 LGHNA and CDR2 YNFKEQ. In DNA form, the CDR3 reads TGTGCCAGCAGCCAAGGAGAGTCACCCCTCCACTTT. Residues: CASSQGESPLHF.